The clone carrying this T cell receptor beta chain was counted a single time. Trimming cost V 7 bases and J 4 bases, with 20 bases left between them. Germline-derived CDR1 and CDR2 are SGHAT and FQNNGV. The CDR3 has 16 amino acids. These data come from a study of cytomegalovirus exposure and HLA in healthy donors. The PCR made use of 60 Vbeta and 13 Jbeta primers. Using immunoSEQ multiplex PCR, the repertoire was profiled, and TCRdb retains in-frame clones only, with some absent. The sample carries 130,000 or so clones, around 75% recorded once. This receptor was taken from a man aged 40-49 years in good health and CMV-seronegative. This chain links TRBV11-2 with TRBJ2-1; D may be TRBD1 (5 bases). Specimen: PBMCs. The CDR3 DNA sequence: TGTGCCAGCACCGCAGGGCCCATGGCAGCATACAATGAGCAGTTCTTC. It specifies CASTAGPMAAYNEQFF. The full variable domain, its missing parts supplied by reference TRBV11-2 and TRBJ2-1, is EAGVAQSPRYKIIEKRQSVAFWCNPISGHATLYWYQQILGQGPKLLIQFQNNGVVDDSQLPKDRFSAERLKGVDSTLKIQPAKLEDSAVYLCASTAGPMAAYNEQFFGPGTRLTVL.